This TCR beta chain was sequenced for a study of CD8+ T cells in alopecia areata. A remark on this clone: What it binds is unknown.

Following extraction, RNA underwent reverse transcription to cDNA, which served as the sequencing template. The table came from immunoSEQ multiplex PCR; TCRdb's copy has only in-frame clones and leaves some out. The sample has roughly 120,000 clones, around two fifths seen once; the top ten hold roughly 3.2%. Looked up from germline, CDR1 is LGHNA and CDR2 is YSLEER. The CDR3 totals 18 residues. V dropped 1 base and J dropped 0; count of bases not matched to a gene: 6. Study-wide findings and caveats: Possibly because of HLA-related factors, TCR sharing was less clear across patients than in mice.

Sequenced material: CD4+ T cells sorted from blood. This TCR derives from a human donor with alopecia areata. The rearrangement joins TRBV4-3 to TRBJ2-3; 11 bases map to TRBD2. Here the CDR3 DNA reads TGCGCCAGCAGCCAAGGGTTGACTAGCGGGATGAGCACAGATACGCAGTATTTT. Translated, it gives CASSQGLTSGMSTDTQYF.